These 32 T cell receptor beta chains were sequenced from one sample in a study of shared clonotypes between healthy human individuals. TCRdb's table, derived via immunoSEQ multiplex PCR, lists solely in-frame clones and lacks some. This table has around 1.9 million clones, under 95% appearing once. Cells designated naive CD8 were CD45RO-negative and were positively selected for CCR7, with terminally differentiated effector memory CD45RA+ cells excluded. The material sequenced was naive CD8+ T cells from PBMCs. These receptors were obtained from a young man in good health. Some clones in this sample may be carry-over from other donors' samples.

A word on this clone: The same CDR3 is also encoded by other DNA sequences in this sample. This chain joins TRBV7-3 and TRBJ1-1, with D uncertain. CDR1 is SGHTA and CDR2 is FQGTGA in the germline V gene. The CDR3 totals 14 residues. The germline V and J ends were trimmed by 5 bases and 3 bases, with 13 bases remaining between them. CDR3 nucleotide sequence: TGTGCCAGCAGCCTCAGAGACCGGGACACTGAAGCTTTCTTT. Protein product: CASSLRDRDTEAFF.

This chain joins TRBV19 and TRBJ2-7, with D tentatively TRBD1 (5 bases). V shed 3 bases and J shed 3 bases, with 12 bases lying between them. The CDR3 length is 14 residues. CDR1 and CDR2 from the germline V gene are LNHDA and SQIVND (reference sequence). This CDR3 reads CASSIQGVGYEQYF. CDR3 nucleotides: TGTGCCAGTAGTATCCAAGGGGTAGGCTACGAGCAGTACTTC.

The CDR3 reads CASSFGQAGGELFF. DNA of the CDR3: TGTGCCAGCAGTTTCGGACAGGCGGGCGGGGAGCTGTTTTTT. The chain couples TRBV28 to TRBJ2-2; TRBD1 aligns across 7 bases. The junction had 5 bases not matched to a gene; V was cut back by 3 bases and J by 7 bases. The CDR3 is 14 amino acids. Germline lookup yields CDR1 MDHEN and CDR2 SYDVKM.

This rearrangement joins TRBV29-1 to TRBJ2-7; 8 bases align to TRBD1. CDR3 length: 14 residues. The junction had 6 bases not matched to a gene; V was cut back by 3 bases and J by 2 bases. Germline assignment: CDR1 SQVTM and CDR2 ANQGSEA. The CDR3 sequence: CSVEDRDRTYEQYF. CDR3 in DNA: TGCAGCGTTGAGGACAGGGATCGTACCTACGAGCAGTACTTC.

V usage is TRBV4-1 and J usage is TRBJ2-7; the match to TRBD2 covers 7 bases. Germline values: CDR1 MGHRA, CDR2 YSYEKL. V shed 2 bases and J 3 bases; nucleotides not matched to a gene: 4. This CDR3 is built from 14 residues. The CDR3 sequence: CASSQPGGYYEQYF. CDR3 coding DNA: TGCGCCAGCAGCCAACCCGGGGGGTACTACGAGCAGTACTTC.

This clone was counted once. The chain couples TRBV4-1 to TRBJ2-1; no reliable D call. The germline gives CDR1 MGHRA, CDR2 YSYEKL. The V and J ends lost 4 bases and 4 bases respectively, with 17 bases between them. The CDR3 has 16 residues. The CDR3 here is CASSPRAPRSYNEQFF. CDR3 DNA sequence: TGCGCCAGCAGCCCCCGGGCCCCGCGATCTTACAATGAGCAGTTCTTC.

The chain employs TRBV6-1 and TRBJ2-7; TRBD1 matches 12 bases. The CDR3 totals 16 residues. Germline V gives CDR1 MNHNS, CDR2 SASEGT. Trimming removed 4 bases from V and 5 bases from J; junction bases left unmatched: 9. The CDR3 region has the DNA TGTGCCAGCAGTGCACTCGGGACAGGGGGCTTCGACGAGCAGTACTTC. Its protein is CASSALGTGGFDEQYF.

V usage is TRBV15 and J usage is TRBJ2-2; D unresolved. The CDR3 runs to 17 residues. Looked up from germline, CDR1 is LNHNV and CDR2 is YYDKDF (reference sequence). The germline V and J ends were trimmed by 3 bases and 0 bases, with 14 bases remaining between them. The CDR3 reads CATSSPRRLTNTGELFF. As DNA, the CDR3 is TGTGCCACCAGCAGCCCCAGGCGGCTAACGAACACCGGGGAGCTGTTTTTT.

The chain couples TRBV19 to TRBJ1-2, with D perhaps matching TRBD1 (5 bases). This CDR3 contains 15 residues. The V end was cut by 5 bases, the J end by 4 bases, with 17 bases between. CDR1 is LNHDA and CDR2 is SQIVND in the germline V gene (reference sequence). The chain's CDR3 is CASSGTVGPSYGYTF. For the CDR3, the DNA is TGTGCCAGTAGTGGTACGGTGGGACCGAGCTATGGCTACACCTTC.

This CDR3 reads CASSSTSLRTGSGANVLTF. CDR3 DNA sequence: TGTGCCAGCAGCTCCACATCCCTCCGGACAGGGAGTGGGGCCAACGTCCTGACTTTC. This chain joins TRBV7-8 and TRBJ2-6; 8 nucleotides line up with TRBD1. V was clipped by 4 bases and J by 3 bases; unmatched bases: 14. The CDR3 length is 19 residues. The germline gives CDR1 SGHVS, CDR2 FQNEAQ.

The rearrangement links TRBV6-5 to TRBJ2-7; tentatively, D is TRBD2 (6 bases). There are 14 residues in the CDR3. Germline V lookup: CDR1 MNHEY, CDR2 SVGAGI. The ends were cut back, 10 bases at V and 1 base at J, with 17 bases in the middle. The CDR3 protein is CATAPGVGSYEQYF. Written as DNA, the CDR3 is TGTGCCACCGCCCCGGGAGTTGGGTCCTACGAGCAGTACTTC.

In DNA, the CDR3 is TGTGCCACCAGCAGGAGCGGAGGCACTGAAGCTTTCTTT. This sequence encodes CATSRSGGTEAFF. This chain joins TRBV15 and TRBJ1-1; D gene ambiguous. CDR3 length: 13 residues. Germline V gene sequence: CDR1 LNHNV, CDR2 YYDKDF (reference sequence). The V and J ends lost 3 bases and 4 bases respectively, with 9 bases between them.

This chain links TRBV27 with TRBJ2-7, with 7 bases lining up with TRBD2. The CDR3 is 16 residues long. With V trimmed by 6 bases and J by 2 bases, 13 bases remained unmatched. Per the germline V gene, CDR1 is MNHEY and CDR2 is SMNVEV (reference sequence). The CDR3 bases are TGTGCCAGCAGCTCCCTCAGGGTAGCGGGCCCCTACGAGCAGTACTTC. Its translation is CASSSLRVAGPYEQYF.

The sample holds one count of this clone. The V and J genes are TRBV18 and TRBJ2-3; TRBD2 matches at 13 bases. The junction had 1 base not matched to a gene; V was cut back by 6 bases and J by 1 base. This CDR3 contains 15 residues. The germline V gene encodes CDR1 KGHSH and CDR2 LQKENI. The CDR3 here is CASSGTSGGTDTQYF. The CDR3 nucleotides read TGTGCCAGCTCCGGGACTAGCGGGGGCACAGATACGCAGTATTTT.

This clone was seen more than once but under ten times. CDR3 amino acids: CASSSDHRTPNTEAFF. CDR3 sequence (DNA): TGCGCCAGCAGCTCAGATCACAGGACCCCGAACACTGAAGCTTTCTTT. This chain links TRBV5-1 with TRBJ1-1, with D possibly being TRBD1 (5 bases). V lost 3 bases to trimming and J lost 1 base, with 16 bases between them. Germline V gives CDR1 SGHRS, CDR2 YFSETQ. CDR3 length: 16 residues.

Here the CDR3 DNA reads TGTGCCAGCAGTTTATCGTGGGCGGCCTACAATGAGCAGTTCTTC. Protein product: CASSLSWAAYNEQFF. V is TRBV27 and J is TRBJ2-1; D is unresolved. The CDR3 spans 15 residues. V dropped 0 bases and J dropped 2 bases, with 8 bases sitting between them. Germline CDR1 MNHEY, CDR2 SMNVEV (reference sequence).

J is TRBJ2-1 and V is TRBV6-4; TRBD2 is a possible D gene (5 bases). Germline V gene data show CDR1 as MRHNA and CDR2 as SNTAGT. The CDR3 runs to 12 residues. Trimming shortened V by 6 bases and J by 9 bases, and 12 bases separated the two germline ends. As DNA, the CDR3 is TGTGCCAGCAGCGCCTCAGGAGGTGAGCAGTTCTTC. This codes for CASSASGGEQFF.

The CDR3 DNA reads as TGTGCCAGCAGACCAGCCTCTCACCTTAACTATGGCTACACCTTC. This sequence encodes CASRPASHLNYGYTF. This chain links TRBV27 with TRBJ1-2; D gene unclear. The CDR3 has 15 residues. Germline V CDR1 and CDR2: MNHEY, SMNVEV (reference sequence). V gave up 6 bases and J gave up 1 base, with 15 bases separating them.

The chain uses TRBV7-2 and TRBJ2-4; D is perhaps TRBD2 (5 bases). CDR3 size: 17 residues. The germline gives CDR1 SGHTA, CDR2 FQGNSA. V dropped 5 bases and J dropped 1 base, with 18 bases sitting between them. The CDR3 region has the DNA TGTGCCAGCAGCCCCCTCGGTGCGGGTGTGGCCAAAAACATTCAGTACTTC. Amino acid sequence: CASSPLGAGVAKNIQYF.

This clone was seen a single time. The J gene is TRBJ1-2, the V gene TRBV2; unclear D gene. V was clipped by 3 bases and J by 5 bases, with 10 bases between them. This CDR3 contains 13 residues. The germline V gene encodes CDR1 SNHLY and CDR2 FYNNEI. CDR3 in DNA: TGTGCCAGCAGTGATGTCAGGACGTATGGCTACACCTTC. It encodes CASSDVRTYGYTF.

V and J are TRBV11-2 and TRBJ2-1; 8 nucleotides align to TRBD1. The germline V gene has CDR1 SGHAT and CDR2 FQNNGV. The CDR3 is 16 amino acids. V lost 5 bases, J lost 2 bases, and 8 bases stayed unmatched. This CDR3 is CASSLQGQGPYNEQFF. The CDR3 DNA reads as TGTGCCAGCAGCCTTCAAGGACAGGGCCCCTACAATGAGCAGTTCTTC. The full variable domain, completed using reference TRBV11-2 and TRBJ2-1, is EAGVAQSPRYKIIEKRQSVAFWCNPISGHATLYWYQQILGQGPKLLIQFQNNGVVDDSQLPKDRFSAERLKGVDSTLKIQPAKLEDSAVYLCASSLQGQGPYNEQFFGPGTRLTVL.

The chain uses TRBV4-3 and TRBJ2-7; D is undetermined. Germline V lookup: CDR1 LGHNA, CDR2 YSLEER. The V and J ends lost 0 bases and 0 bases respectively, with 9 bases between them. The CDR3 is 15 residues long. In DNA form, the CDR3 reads TGCGCCAGCAGCCAAGAGCCATTTAGCTCCTACGAGCAGTACTTC. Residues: CASSQEPFSSYEQYF.

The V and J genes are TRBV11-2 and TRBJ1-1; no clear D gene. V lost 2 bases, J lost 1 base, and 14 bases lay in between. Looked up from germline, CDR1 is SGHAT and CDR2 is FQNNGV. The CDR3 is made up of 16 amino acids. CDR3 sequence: CASSLFSGRTNTEAFF. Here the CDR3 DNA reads TGTGCCAGCAGCTTATTTTCGGGCAGAACGAACACTGAAGCTTTCTTT.

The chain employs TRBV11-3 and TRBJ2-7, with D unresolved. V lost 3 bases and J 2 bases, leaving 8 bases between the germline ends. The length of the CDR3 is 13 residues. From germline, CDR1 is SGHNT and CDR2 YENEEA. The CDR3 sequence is CASSLYETYEQYF. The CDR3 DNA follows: TGTGCCAGCAGCTTGTACGAGACCTACGAGCAGTACTTC.

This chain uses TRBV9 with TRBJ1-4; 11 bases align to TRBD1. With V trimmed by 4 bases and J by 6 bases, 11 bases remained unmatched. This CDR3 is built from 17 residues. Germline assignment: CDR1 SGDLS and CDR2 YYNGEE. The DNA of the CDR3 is TGTGCCAGCAGCATTGGGACAGGGGGGCTTAGCGATGAAAAACTGTTTTTT. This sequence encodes CASSIGTGGLSDEKLFF.

CDR3 loop: CASFGYTGELFF. The CDR3 DNA follows: TGTGCCAGCTTCGGGTACACCGGGGAGCTGTTTTTT. The V and J genes are TRBV6-1 and TRBJ2-2; D is ambiguous. The germline V and J ends were trimmed by 8 bases and 3 bases, with 7 bases remaining between them. CDR1 is MNHNS, CDR2 SASEGT, per germline. This CDR3 comprises 12 residues.

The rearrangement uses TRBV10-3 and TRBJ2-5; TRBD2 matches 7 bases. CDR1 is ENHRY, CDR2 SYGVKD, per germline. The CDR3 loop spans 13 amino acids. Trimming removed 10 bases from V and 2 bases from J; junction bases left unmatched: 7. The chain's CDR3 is CATLTGGQETQYF. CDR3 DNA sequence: TGTGCCACCCTCACGGGAGGTCAAGAGACCCAGTACTTC.

The DNA for the CDR3 is TGTGCCAGCAGTATAGCGGGAGTGGCAGATACGCAGTATTTT. Translated, it gives CASSIAGVADTQYF. This sequence joins TRBV28 and TRBJ2-3; 9 bases agree with TRBD2. The CDR3 length is 14 residues. Trimming cost V 5 bases and J 4 bases; bases outside gene matches: 4. CDR1 is MDHEN, CDR2 SYDVKM, per germline.

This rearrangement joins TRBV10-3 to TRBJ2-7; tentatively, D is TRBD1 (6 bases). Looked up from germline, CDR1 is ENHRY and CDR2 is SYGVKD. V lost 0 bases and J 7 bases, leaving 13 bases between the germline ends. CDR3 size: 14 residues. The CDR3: CAISESRYQGEQYF. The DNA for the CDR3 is TGTGCCATCAGTGAGTCTCGCTACCAGGGGGAGCAGTACTTC.

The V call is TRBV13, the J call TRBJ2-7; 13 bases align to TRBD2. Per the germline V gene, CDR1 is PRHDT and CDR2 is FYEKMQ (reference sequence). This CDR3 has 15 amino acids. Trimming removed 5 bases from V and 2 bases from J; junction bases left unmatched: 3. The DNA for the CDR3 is TGTGCCAGCAGCCACGGGACTAGCGGGGCCTACGAGCAGTACTTC. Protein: CASSHGTSGAYEQYF.

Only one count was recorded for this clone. The CDR3 bases are TGCGCCAGCAGCTTGGGGGGGGCGCCGATTTTAGAGACCCAGTACTTC. Amino acid sequence: CASSLGGAPILETQYF. This chain connects TRBV5-1 to TRBJ2-5; D may be TRBD1 or TRBD2 (6 bases each). V was shortened by 0 bases and J by 4 bases, with 16 bases between the two germline ends. Germline V gene lookup returns CDR1 SGHRS and CDR2 YFSETQ. The CDR3 runs to 16 residues.

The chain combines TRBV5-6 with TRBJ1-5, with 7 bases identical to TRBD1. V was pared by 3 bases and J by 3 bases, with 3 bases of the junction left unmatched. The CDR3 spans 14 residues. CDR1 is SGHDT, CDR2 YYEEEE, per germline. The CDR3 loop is CASSSGQTNQPQHF. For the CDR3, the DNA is TGTGCCAGCAGCTCGGGACAGACCAATCAGCCCCAGCATTTT.